Presented here are 8 T cell receptor beta chains from one specimen sequenced in a study of human CD8 memory T cell subsets. TCR beta libraries were made by UMI-labeled 5' RACE. For each CDR3 protein, TCRdb gives one entry from its re-call of the 5' RACE reads, without DNA. The sample table includes about 7,900 distinct CDR3 sequences. The sample comprised CD8+ T cells from PBMCs. These receptors were obtained from a human donor in good health.

This clonotype shows up as medium-sized by frequency. The chain combines TRBV15 with TRBJ2-7. Germline V gene lookup returns CDR1 LNHNV and CDR2 YYDKDF (reference sequence). The CDR3 spans 15 residues. This chain's CDR3 is CATSRVADSSYEQYF.

This rearrangement joins TRBV29-1 to TRBJ2-7. The germline V gene has CDR1 SQVTM and CDR2 ANQGSEA. There are 11 residues in the CDR3. The CDR3 here is CSVEDGHEQYF.

This clonotype registers medium-sized by frequency. The CDR3 is CASSGTVPDNEQFF. The rearrangement links TRBV5-1 to TRBJ2-1; the D gene TCRdb calls, TRBD2, cannot be checked with no DNA. Germline CDR1 reads SGHRS; CDR2 reads YFSETQ. The CDR3 totals 14 residues.

This clonotype is medium-sized (0.01 to 0.1%) by frequency. This chain links TRBV15 with TRBJ2-1; TCRdb's D call of TRBD2 is untestable without DNA. The CDR3 spans 16 residues. Germline lookup yields CDR1 LNHNV and CDR2 YYDKDF (reference sequence). The CDR3 loop reads CATNPGGLAGSSEQFF.

V usage is TRBV20-1 and J usage is TRBJ1-1. This CDR3 contains 11 residues. CDR1 DFQATT and CDR2 SNEGSKA come from the germline V gene (reference sequence). The CDR3 sequence: CSALTGAEAFF.

CDR3 loop: CASSPSGTDTQYF. This chain joins TRBV7-9 and TRBJ2-3. The germline V gene has CDR1 SEHNR and CDR2 FQNEAQ (reference sequence). The CDR3 sequence is 13 residues long.

Considering frequency, this clonotype is medium-sized. This chain uses TRBV6-2 or TRBV6-3 with TRBJ2-2; there is no DNA to check the TCRdb D call of TRBD1. The CDR3 is made up of 17 amino acids. Germline V gene lookup returns CDR1 MNHEY and CDR2 SVGEGT. CDR3 loop: CASSYSHPGGSTGELFF.

This clonotype is identified as medium-sized from frequency. V and J are TRBV13 and TRBJ1-2; TCRdb's assignment of TRBD1 cannot be checked, as there is no DNA. CDR3 length equals 14 residues. The germline V gene encodes CDR1 PRHDT and CDR2 FYEKMQ (reference sequence). The CDR3 loop reads CASSQGTGGFGYTF.